This T cell receptor beta chain derives from a study of cytomegalovirus exposure and HLA in healthy donors. Study summary: There were roughly 120 million unique TCR beta sequences, drawn from about 190 million T cells, in an earlier analysis. The study's findings and limits: Fewer N-insertions (relative to the roughly 660-donor mean) were reportedly seen in an Asian-associated ancestry cluster in a later analysis. Per published reports, the classifier diagnosed cytomegalovirus status with high specificity and sensitivity.

The study sampled nominally healthy donors, though unrecorded immune exposures were likely. The PCR contained 60 Vbeta and 13 Jbeta primers. Here immunoSEQ multiplex PCR was the method, and the copy in TCRdb shows in-frame clones only, minus some. The data hold 200,000 to 250,000 clones, with approximately 79% observed a single time. Only one count was recorded for this clone. The antigen is unknown. V gave up 6 bases and J gave up 6 bases; unmatched junction bases: 5. The CDR3 is made up of 14 amino acids. Germline V gene sequence: CDR1 MNHEY, CDR2 SVGAGI. What was sequenced was PBMCs. This sequence was found in a man aged 18-30 years in good health and CMV-seronegative. The J gene is TRBJ2-2, the V gene TRBV6-5, with TRBD1 matching 9 bases. CDR3 sequence (DNA): TGTGCCAGCAGGGCGAGACAGGGGGCCGGGGAGCTGTTTTTT. Its protein is CASRARQGAGELFF.